Listed below are T cell receptor beta chains from one sample, sequenced in a study of blood T cell repertoires in COVID-19. Clones were read by immunoSEQ multiplex PCR, and TCRdb kept only the in-frame ones, dropping some. The sample holds more than 300,000 clones; roughly 82% are singletons and the top ten take around 1.6%. Material for sequencing was peripheral blood. Receptors originate from a woman aged 50 to 65 with acute or convalescent COVID-19. Both conserved end residues are part of each CDR3.

TRBV12-3/TRBV12-4,TRBJ1-4,13,CASSQDIYEKLFF
TRBV5-4,TRBJ1-3,16,CASSSGWGTGGNTIYF
TRBV7-2,TRBJ1-5,15,CASSSGTGRGMAQHF
TRBV12-5,TRBJ2-2,13,CASSNKNTGELFF
TRBV7-2,TRBJ2-3,17,CASSLGLGEGWPDTQYF
TRBV11-1,TRBJ2-2,16,CASSLIEGVGTGELFF
TRBV9,TRBJ2-3,11,CASSGSNTQYF
TRBV18,TRBJ1-2,14,CASSPSARAYGYTF
TRBV28,TRBJ1-3,17,CASSPGQGLFPGNTIYF
TRBV6-2/TRBV6-3,TRBJ2-1,15,CASSYSLARDNEQFF